This T cell receptor (beta chain) was identified during a study of blood T cells in healthy people across ages. The CDR3 has 15 residues. CDR1 LNHDA and CDR2 SQIVND come from the germline V gene (reference sequence). V dropped 6 bases and J dropped 6 bases, with 18 bases sitting between them. Combining a sample-barcoded 5' primer with a J-beta primer mix, a second PCR ran for about 6 to 12 cycles. Using its own MiXCR run on the 5' RACE reads, TCRdb lists one record per CDR3 protein. The repertoire consists of hundreds of thousands of distinct CDR3 sequences, with around 30% occurring once and the leading ten covering 15% to 20%. Per sample, extraction of total RNA gave at least 6 micrograms in every case.

The origin of this receptor is a woman aged 80 or over in good health. Sequenced: blood. This chain uses TRBV19 with TRBJ1-5; weak D call: TRBD1 (6 bases). CDR3 sequence (DNA): TGTGCCAGTAGACCCCTGAGAGGGGGAAGTCAGCCCCAGCATTTT. This translates into CASRPLRGGSQPQHF.